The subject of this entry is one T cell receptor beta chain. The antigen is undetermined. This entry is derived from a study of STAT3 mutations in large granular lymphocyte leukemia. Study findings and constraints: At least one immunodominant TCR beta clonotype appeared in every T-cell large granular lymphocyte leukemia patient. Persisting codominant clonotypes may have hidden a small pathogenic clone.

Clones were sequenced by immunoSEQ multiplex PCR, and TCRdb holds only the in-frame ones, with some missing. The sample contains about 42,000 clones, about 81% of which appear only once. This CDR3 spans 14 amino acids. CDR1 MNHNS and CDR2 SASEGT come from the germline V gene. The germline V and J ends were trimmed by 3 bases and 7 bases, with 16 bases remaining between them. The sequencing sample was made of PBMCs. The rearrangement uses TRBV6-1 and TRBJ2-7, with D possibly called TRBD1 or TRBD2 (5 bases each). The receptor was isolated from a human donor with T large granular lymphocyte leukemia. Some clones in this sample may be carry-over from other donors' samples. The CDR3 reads CASSEVGAQGEQYF. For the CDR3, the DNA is TGTGCCAGCAGTGAGGTCGGGGCCCAAGGGGAGCAGTACTTC.